One and the same sample provided the 26 T cell receptor beta chains below, sequenced in a study of T cell clones after liver transplantation. Sequenced by immunoSEQ multiplex PCR; TCRdb stores in-frame clones only, minus some. The profile shows some 60,000 clones, about 70% of them singletons. The sequences come from CD4+ T cells from blood, collected before liver transplant. These TCRs come from a human donor who received a liver transplant.

This clone has just a few counts. The chain employs TRBV5-4 and TRBJ1-6, with D possibly matching TRBD1 (5 bases). V lost 4 bases, J lost 9 bases, and 14 bases lay in between. Per the germline V gene, CDR1 is SGHNT and CDR2 is YYREEE (reference sequence). The CDR3 sequence is 14 residues long. The CDR3 sequence is CASSEQVLGSPLHF. CDR3 in DNA: TGTGCCAGCAGCGAACAGGTCTTGGGTTCACCCCTCCACTTT.

V usage is TRBV11-3 and J usage is TRBJ2-2; 7 nucleotides align to TRBD1. V was clipped by 1 base and J by 3 bases; unmatched bases: 5. From germline, CDR1 is SGHNT and CDR2 YENEEA. The CDR3 sequence is 16 residues long. The CDR3 loop reads CASSLGTDRDTGELFF. In nucleotides, the CDR3 is TGTGCCAGCAGCTTAGGGACCGACAGGGACACCGGGGAGCTGTTTTTT.

In its sample, this clone was seen a few times. This sequence joins TRBV5-1 and TRBJ1-1; no clear D. The CDR3 contains 9 residues. V lost 1 base and J 11 bases, leaving 3 bases between the germline ends. Per the germline V gene, CDR1 is SGHRS and CDR2 is YFSETQ. DNA of the CDR3: TGCGCCAGCAGCTTGCAGGCTTTCTTT. Residues: CASSLQAFF.

The V gene is TRBV5-1, the J gene TRBJ2-2; a weak D match, TRBD2 (5 bases). CDR1 is SGHRS, CDR2 YFSETQ, per germline. The CDR3 sequence is 15 residues long. V was shortened by 4 bases and J by 0 bases, with 10 bases between the two germline ends. Written as DNA, the CDR3 is TGCGCCAGCAGCGGAGCTAGCTCGAACACCGGGGAGCTGTTTTTT. Amino acids: CASSGASSNTGELFF.

The rearrangement joins TRBV13 to TRBJ2-3; TRBD2 matches at 8 bases. Germline V CDR1 and CDR2: PRHDT, FYEKMQ (reference sequence). The CDR3 is 19 amino acids. V trimming: 2 bases; J trimming: 0 bases; junction bases outside the gene matches: 13. In DNA, the CDR3 is TGTGCCAGCAGCTTAAGATTATTGGCGGGGGGATGGAGCACAGATACGCAGTATTTT. Amino acids: CASSLRLLAGGWSTDTQYF.

This clone appeared a few times. The chain combines TRBV7-8 with TRBJ1-5; D uncertain. Germline V gene sequence: CDR1 SGHVS, CDR2 FQNEAQ. Trimming removed 6 bases from V and 9 bases from J, with 15 bases in between. The CDR3 is made up of 13 amino acids. The DNA of the CDR3 is TGTGCCAGCAGAGGGAGAACCGAAGGGCCCCAGCATTTT. Protein sequence: CASRGRTEGPQHF.

This clone was detected once. The chain couples TRBV11-2 to TRBJ2-7; D unclear. The germline V and J ends were trimmed by 5 bases and 4 bases, with 3 bases remaining between them. Germline loops: CDR1 SGHAT, CDR2 FQNNGV. This CDR3 spans 10 amino acids. The CDR3 sequence: CASSHYEQYF. CDR3 sequence (DNA): TGTGCCAGCAGCCATTACGAGCAGTACTTC.

This chain joins TRBV2 and TRBJ2-4, with 10 positions matching TRBD2. The junction had 4 bases not matched to a gene; V was cut back by 2 bases and J by 9 bases. Germline assignment: CDR1 SNHLY and CDR2 FYNNEI. The CDR3 contains 14 residues. For the CDR3, the DNA is TGTGCCAGCAGTGAAAGAGCGGGGGGGCCCATTCAGTACTTC. Translated, it gives CASSERAGGPIQYF.

The gene calls are TRBV4-1 and TRBJ2-3; 8 bases are shared with TRBD2. The germline V gene encodes CDR1 MGHRA and CDR2 YSYEKL. This CDR3 is built from 18 residues. The junction had 13 bases not matched to a gene; V was cut back by 3 bases and J by 2 bases. CDR3 DNA sequence: TGCGCCAGCAGCCACGAAACCTGGCGCGGGGGGCTCACAGATACGCAGTATTTT. It codes for CASSHETWRGGLTDTQYF.

This chain uses TRBV28 with TRBJ2-1; 7 bases agree with TRBD2. Germline CDR1 MDHEN, CDR2 SYDVKM. V gave up 8 bases and J gave up 13 bases; unmatched junction bases: 14. The CDR3 totals 13 residues. CDR3 region: CASGSTSDPRQFF. CDR3 DNA: TGTGCCAGCGGCTCAACTAGCGACCCGCGCCAGTTCTTC.

This clone was observed a single time. The chain carries TRBV11-2 and TRBJ1-2, with 8 bases identical to TRBD1. The CDR3 consists of 15 residues. The germline CDR1 and CDR2 sequences are SGHAT and FQNNGV. The J segment lost 0 bases and the V segment lost 4 bases, leaving 4 bases of the junction unmatched. The CDR3 DNA sequence: TGTGCCAGCAGCTGGGGGACAGGAGCTAACTATGGCTACACCTTC. This codes for CASSWGTGANYGYTF.

This clone was seen only once. The chain uses TRBV18 and TRBJ2-5, with 12 positions matching TRBD1. V was clipped by 6 bases and J by 5 bases; unmatched bases: 10. The CDR3 is 16 residues long. Germline loops: CDR1 KGHSH, CDR2 LQKENI. Here the CDR3 reads CASSGRDRGQRETQYF. The CDR3 DNA is TGTGCCAGCTCCGGAAGGGACAGGGGGCAGCGGGAGACCCAGTACTTC.

The rearrangement joins TRBV2 to TRBJ1-1, with D perhaps matching TRBD1 (6 bases). V lost 7 bases, J lost 7 bases, and 10 bases lay in between. Germline V gives CDR1 SNHLY, CDR2 FYNNEI. This CDR3 comprises 11 residues. DNA of the CDR3: TGTGCCAGCAACCAGGACAGTGAAGCTTTCTTT. Protein sequence: CASNQDSEAFF. Filled out from reference TRBV2 and TRBJ1-1, the complete variable domain reads EPEVTQTPSHQVTQMGQEVILRCVPISNHLYFYWYRQILGQKVEFLVSFYNNEISEKSEIFDDQFSVERPDGSNFTLKIRSTKLEDSAMYFCASNQDSEAFFGQGTRLTVV.

The gene calls are TRBV6-1 and TRBJ2-3; 9 bases are shared with TRBD2. Germline CDR1 and CDR2: MNHNS and SASEGT. The CDR3 length is 15 residues. The junction had 5 bases not matched to a gene; V was cut back by 3 bases and J by 4 bases. CDR3 sequence reads: CASSEGGGVADTQYF. CDR3 nucleotides: TGTGCCAGCAGTGAGGGCGGGGGGGTGGCAGATACGCAGTATTTT.

The chain is built from TRBV6-5 and TRBJ1-6; D uncertain. The germline V and J ends were trimmed by 0 bases and 2 bases, with 8 bases remaining between them. CDR3 size: 16 residues. Germline V lookup: CDR1 MNHEY, CDR2 SVGAGI. The CDR3 bases are TGTGCCAGCAGTTACTCGTCGGGGACCTATAATTCACCCCTCCACTTT. It is translated as CASSYSSGTYNSPLHF.

The V gene is TRBV2, the J gene TRBJ2-3; 7 bases line up with TRBD2. Germline V gene data show CDR1 as SNHLY and CDR2 as FYNNEI. The CDR3 is 15 residues long. After removal of 5 bases from V and 1 base from J, the junction contained 6 bases not matched to a gene. This CDR3 reads CASSSQGGGTDTQYF. The CDR3 coding sequence is TGTGCCAGCAGTTCCCAGGGAGGGGGCACAGATACGCAGTATTTT.

This clone has at least ten counts. This chain joins TRBV7-9 and TRBJ1-2, with 8 bases aligning to TRBD1. The V segment lost 3 bases and the J segment 8 bases; nucleotides outside the gene matches: 2. The germline V gene has CDR1 SEHNR and CDR2 FQNEAQ (reference sequence). This CDR3 has 12 amino acids. CDR3 residues: CASSLTGVGYTF. CDR3 nucleotide sequence: TGTGCCAGCAGCTTGACAGGGGTAGGCTACACCTTC.

The chain is built from TRBV7-2 and TRBJ1-2; D might be TRBD1 (6 bases). This CDR3 has 13 residues. Germline values: CDR1 SGHTA, CDR2 FQGNSA. V was trimmed by 5 bases and J by 7 bases, leaving 14 bases between them. CDR3 in amino acids: CASSRTGMGGYTF. The CDR3 DNA reads as TGTGCCAGCAGCCGTACAGGGATGGGTGGCTACACCTTC.

This rearrangement joins TRBV27 to TRBJ2-1, with 8 bases aligning to TRBD2. Germline V lookup: CDR1 MNHEY, CDR2 SMNVEV (reference sequence). V lost 6 bases and J lost 2; bases outside the gene matches: 6. This CDR3 spans 15 amino acids. CDR3 DNA sequence: TGTGCCAGCAGAGTACGGGGGGGAACCTACAATGAGCAGTTCTTC. This translates into CASRVRGGTYNEQFF.

The chain links TRBV9 to TRBJ2-7; 7 bases align to TRBD2. The CDR3 runs to 15 residues. V trimming: 0 bases; J trimming: 0 bases; junction bases outside the gene matches: 3. Germline CDR1 SGDLS, CDR2 YYNGEE. For the CDR3, the DNA is TGTGCCAGCAGCGTAGGAGCGGGGACCTCCTACGAGCAGTACTTC. This codes for CASSVGAGTSYEQYF.

The chain couples TRBV4-1 to TRBJ2-5; TRBD2 aligns across 9 bases. Trimming at V came to 0 bases and at J to 5 bases, leaving 7 bases not matched to a gene. CDR1 is MGHRA, CDR2 YSYEKL, per germline. The CDR3 runs to 16 residues. The chain's CDR3 is CASSQDRNSGGETQYF. In DNA form, the CDR3 reads TGCGCCAGCAGCCAAGATAGAAATAGCGGGGGCGAGACCCAGTACTTC.

The chain employs TRBV2 and TRBJ1-5, with a weak D call TRBD1 (6 bases). Germline V gives CDR1 SNHLY, CDR2 FYNNEI. The V end lost 8 bases, the J end lost 5 bases, and 16 bases lay between the germline ends. There are 14 residues in the CDR3. The CDR3 region has the DNA TGTGCCAGCGGCGTAAGGGGGTTCTATCAGCCCCAGCATTTT. Translation gives CASGVRGFYQPQHF.

The chain uses TRBV27 and TRBJ1-4; D remains ambiguous. This CDR3 has 15 amino acids. V shed 5 bases and J shed 4 bases, with 14 bases lying between them. From germline, CDR1 is MNHEY and CDR2 SMNVEV (reference sequence). Written as DNA, the CDR3 is TGTGCCAGCAGTCTAGCCGGCTACCTTAATGAAAAACTGTTTTTT. It translates to CASSLAGYLNEKLFF. The entire variable domain, with the rest obtained from reference TRBV27 and TRBJ1-4, is as follows: EAQVTQNPRYLITVTGKKLTVTCSQNMNHEYMSWYRQDPGLGLRQIYYSMNVEVTDKGDVPEGYKVSRKEKRNFPLILESPSPNQTSLYFCASSLAGYLNEKLFFGSGTQLSVL.

The chain carries TRBV9 and TRBJ2-2; D not resolved. The germline V gene encodes CDR1 SGDLS and CDR2 YYNGEE. V gave up 1 base and J gave up 6 bases, with 13 bases separating them. The CDR3 has 15 residues. CDR3 residues: CASSVHAETPGELFF. CDR3 DNA sequence: TGTGCCAGCAGCGTACACGCGGAGACTCCCGGGGAGCTGTTTTTT.

This clone was seen a handful of times. This chain joins TRBV7-9 and TRBJ1-3; 8 bases are shared with TRBD1. The germline V gene has CDR1 SEHNR and CDR2 FQNEAQ (reference sequence). Trimming at V came to 8 bases and at J to 0 bases, leaving 9 bases not matched to a gene. The CDR3 contains 16 residues. Here the CDR3 DNA reads TGTGCCAGCGGGCGGGACAGGCGATTCTCTGGAAACACCATATATTTT. It translates to CASGRDRRFSGNTIYF.

The gene calls are TRBV4-1 and TRBJ2-6; D might be TRBD2 (6 bases). Germline-derived CDR1 and CDR2 are MGHRA and YSYEKL. The CDR3 consists of 18 residues. V lost 4 bases and J lost 0, with 16 bases in between. CDR3 bases: TGCGCCAGCAGCCGAGACGACGGAGGGAGCTCTGGGGCCAACGTCCTGACTTTC. It translates to CASSRDDGGSSGANVLTF.